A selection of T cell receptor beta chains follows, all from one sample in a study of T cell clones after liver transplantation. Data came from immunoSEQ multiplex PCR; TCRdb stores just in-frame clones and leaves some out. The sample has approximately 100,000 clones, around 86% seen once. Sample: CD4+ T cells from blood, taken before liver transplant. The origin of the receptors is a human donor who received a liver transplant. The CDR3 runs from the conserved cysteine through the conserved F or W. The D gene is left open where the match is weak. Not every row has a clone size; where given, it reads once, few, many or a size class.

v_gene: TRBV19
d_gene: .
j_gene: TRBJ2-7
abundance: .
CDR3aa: CASNPGFPGEQYF
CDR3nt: TGTGCCAGTAACCCGGGATTTCCCGGGGAGCAGTACTTC

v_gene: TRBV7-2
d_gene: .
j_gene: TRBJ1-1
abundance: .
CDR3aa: CASSLFVSAEAFF
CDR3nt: TGTGCCAGCAGCTTATTTGTATCCGCTGAAGCTTTCTTT

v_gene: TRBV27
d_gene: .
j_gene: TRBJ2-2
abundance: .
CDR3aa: CASRWGLRNTGELFF
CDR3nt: TGTGCCAGCAGATGGGGGTTAAGGAACACCGGGGAGCTGTTTTTT

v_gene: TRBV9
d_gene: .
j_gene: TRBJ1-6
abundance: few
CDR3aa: CASSLFDSPASSSYNSPLHF
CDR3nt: TGTGCCAGCAGCTTGTTCGACAGTCCTGCCTCTAGCTCCTATAATTCACCCCTCCACTTT

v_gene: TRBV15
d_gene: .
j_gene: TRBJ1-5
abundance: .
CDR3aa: CATSDTHQPQHF
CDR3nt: TGTGCCACCAGTGACACTCATCAGCCCCAGCATTTT

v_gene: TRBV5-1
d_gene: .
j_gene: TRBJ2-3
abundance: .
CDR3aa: CASSLDYAQQVQYF
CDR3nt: TGCGCCAGCAGCTTGGATTACGCACAGCAAGTGCAGTATTTT

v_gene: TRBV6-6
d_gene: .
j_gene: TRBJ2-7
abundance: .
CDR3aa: CASSTGTAAGEQYF
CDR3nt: TGTGCCAGCAGTACAGGGACGGCGGCAGGCGAGCAGTACTTC

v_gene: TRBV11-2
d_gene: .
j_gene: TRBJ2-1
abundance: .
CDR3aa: CASSLGEVPYNEQFF
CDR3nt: TGTGCCAGCAGCTTAGGAGAGGTCCCCTACAATGAGCAGTTCTTC

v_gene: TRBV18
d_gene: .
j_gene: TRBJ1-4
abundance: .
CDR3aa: CASSPPSPGTYNEKLFF
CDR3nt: TGTGCCAGCTCACCCCCATCCCCCGGGACCTATAATGAAAAACTGTTTTTT

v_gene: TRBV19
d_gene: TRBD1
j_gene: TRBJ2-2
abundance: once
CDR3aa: CASSLPGTGVIGELFF
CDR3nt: TGTGCCAGTAGTCTACCCGGGACAGGGGTGATCGGGGAGCTGTTTTTT

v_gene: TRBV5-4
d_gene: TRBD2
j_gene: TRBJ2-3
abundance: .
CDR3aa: CASSLGRLAGKGADTQYF
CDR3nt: TGTGCCAGCAGCTTGGGCCGACTAGCGGGGAAGGGGGCAGATACGCAGTATTTT

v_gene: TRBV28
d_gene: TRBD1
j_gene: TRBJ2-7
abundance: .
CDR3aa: CASSLGDSRYEQYF
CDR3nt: TGTGCCAGCAGTTTAGGGGACAGTAGGTACGAGCAGTACTTC

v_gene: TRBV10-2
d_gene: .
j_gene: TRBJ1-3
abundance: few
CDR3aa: CASSLTAGNTIYF
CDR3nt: TGCGCCAGCAGTCTGACAGCTGGAAACACCATATATTTT

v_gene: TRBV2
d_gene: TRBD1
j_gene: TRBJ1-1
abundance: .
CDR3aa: CASSARTGGFEAFF
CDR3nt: TGTGCCAGCAGTGCTCGGACAGGGGGCTTTGAAGCTTTCTTT

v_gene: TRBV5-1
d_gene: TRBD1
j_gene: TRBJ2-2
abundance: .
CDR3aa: CASSLDGTANTGELFF
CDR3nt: TGCGCCAGCAGCTTAGATGGGACAGCGAACACCGGGGAGCTGTTTTTT

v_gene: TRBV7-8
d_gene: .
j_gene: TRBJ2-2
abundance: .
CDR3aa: CASSLWGGNTGELFF
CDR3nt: TGTGCCAGCAGCTTATGGGGCGGGAACACCGGGGAGCTGTTTTTT

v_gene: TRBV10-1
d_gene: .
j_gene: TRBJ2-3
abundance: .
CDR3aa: CASSANTDTQYF
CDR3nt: TGCGCCAGCAGTGCCAACACAGATACGCAGTATTTT

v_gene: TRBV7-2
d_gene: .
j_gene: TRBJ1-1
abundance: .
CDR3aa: CASSRRANTEAFF
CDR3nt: TGTGCCAGCAGCCGGCGAGCGAACACTGAAGCTTTCTTT

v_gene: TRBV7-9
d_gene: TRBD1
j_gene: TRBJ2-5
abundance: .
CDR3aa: CASSSRTGGLETQYF
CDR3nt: TGTGCCAGCAGCTCACGGACAGGGGGCCTGGAGACCCAGTACTTC

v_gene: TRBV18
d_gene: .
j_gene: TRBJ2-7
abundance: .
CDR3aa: CASSPLNREPQYF
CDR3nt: TGTGCCAGCTCACCACTAAACAGGGAACCGCAGTACTTC

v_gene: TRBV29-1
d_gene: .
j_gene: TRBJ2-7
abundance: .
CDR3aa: CSVVSSAGHEQYF
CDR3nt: TGCAGCGTTGTTAGCAGCGCGGGCCACGAGCAGTACTTC

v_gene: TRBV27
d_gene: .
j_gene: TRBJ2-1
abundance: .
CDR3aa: CASSLAGSEQFF
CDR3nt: TGTGCCAGCAGTTTAGCAGGGTCTGAGCAGTTCTTC